This TCR beta chain came from a study of T cell repertoires and HLA-DP antigens. Libraries were prepared by immunoSEQ multiplex PCR; TCRdb keeps only in-frame clonotypes and omits some of them. The table includes some 120,000 clones, around 92% detected once. On this clone itself: Its specificity is unknown.

Looked up from germline, CDR1 is SNHLY and CDR2 is FYNNEI. This CDR3 region has 15 residues. V shed 5 bases, J shed 7 bases, and the junction held 10 bases outside the gene matches. The chain is built from TRBV2 and TRBJ2-1; 8 bases align to TRBD1. Sequencing input: CD4+ T cells from PBMCs. The sequence derives from a woman between 18 and 29 years old in good health and CMV-seronegative. The CDR3 DNA follows: TGTGCCAGCAGTCGCCCAGGGGGCCTCTTGAATGAGCAGTTCTTC. Residues: CASSRPGGLLNEQFF.